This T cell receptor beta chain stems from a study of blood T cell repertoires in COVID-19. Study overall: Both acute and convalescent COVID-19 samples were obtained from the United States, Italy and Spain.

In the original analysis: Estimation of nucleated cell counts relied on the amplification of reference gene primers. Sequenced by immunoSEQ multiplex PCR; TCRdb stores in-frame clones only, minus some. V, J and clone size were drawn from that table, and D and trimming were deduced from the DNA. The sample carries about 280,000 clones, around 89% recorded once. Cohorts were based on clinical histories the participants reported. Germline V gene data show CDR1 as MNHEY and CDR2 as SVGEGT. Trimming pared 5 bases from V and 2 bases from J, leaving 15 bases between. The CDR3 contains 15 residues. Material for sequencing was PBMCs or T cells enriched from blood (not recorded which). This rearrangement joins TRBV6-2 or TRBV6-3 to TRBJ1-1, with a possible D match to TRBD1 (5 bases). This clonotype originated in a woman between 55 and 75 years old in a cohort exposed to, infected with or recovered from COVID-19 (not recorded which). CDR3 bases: TGTGCCAGCAGTAACCCGGGACTGGGAAACACTGAAGCTTTCTTT. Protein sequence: CASSNPGLGNTEAFF.